The next 21 T cell receptor beta chains were all read from a single sample in a study of T cells after yellow fever vaccination. TCRdb recomputed calls from the 5' RACE reads with MiXCR, one row per CDR3 protein. The sample contains approximately 31,000 distinct CDR3 sequences, roughly 10% of which appear only once. The sequences come from PBMCs, either bulk or a sorted T-cell subset (CD4+, CD8+, memory, or dextramer-sorted; not recorded which), collected roughly 14 days after the first yellow fever vaccination. The receptor source for this set is a man aged 18 to 30 who received the YFV17D yellow fever vaccine.

Many counts were recorded for this clonotype. The chain joins TRBV7-2 to TRBJ2-1; 7 nucleotides agree with TRBD2. Trimming removed 6 bases from V and 6 bases from J; junction bases left unmatched: 5. Germline V lookup: CDR1 SGHTA, CDR2 FQGNSA. CDR3 length: 13 amino acids. The CDR3 DNA sequence: TGTGCCAGCAGATTCGGCGGGGGCAATGAGCAGTTCTTC. Encoded protein: CASRFGGGNEQFF.

This clonotype has at least ten counts. CDR3 amino acids: CASSSGQSNQPQHF. For the CDR3, the DNA is TGTGCCAGCAGCTCGGGACAGAGCAATCAGCCCCAGCATTTT. V gene TRBV9 combines with J gene TRBJ1-5; 7 nucleotides match TRBD1. Germline lookup yields CDR1 SGDLS and CDR2 YYNGEE. CDR3 length: 14 amino acids. V shed 4 bases and J 1 base; nucleotides not matched to a gene: 2.

Ten or more counts support this clonotype. The V call is TRBV5-1, the J call TRBJ2-1, with a weak D call TRBD1 (5 bases). This CDR3 contains 13 residues. Germline lookup yields CDR1 SGHRS and CDR2 YFSETQ. V was clipped by 6 bases and J by 4 bases, with 11 bases between them. This chain's CDR3 is CASTSTGYNEQFF. CDR3 DNA: TGCGCCAGCACCTCCACAGGTTACAATGAGCAGTTCTTC.

This clonotype was seen at least ten times. The chain joins TRBV12-3 or TRBV12-4 to TRBJ2-7, with D unresolved. V lost 4 bases and J lost 2, with 9 bases in between. The CDR3 is made up of 13 amino acids. The CDR3 DNA reads as TGTGCCAGCAGTTCCCTGGCACCCTACGAGCAGTACTTC. Its translation: CASSSLAPYEQYF.

This clonotype occurred many times. V and J are TRBV6-5 and TRBJ2-5; perhaps TRBD2 as D (6 bases). The CDR3 loop spans 16 amino acids. V lost 0 bases, J lost 2 bases, and 13 bases lay in between. The V gene's germline CDR1 is MNHEY and CDR2 SVGAGI. CDR3 DNA sequence: TGTGCCAGCAGTTACTCCGGCGGGGAGCCACAAGAGACCCAGTACTTC. Protein product: CASSYSGGEPQETQYF.

This clonotype was found many times. The J gene is TRBJ2-1, the V gene TRBV5-1; D is unresolved. The V and J ends lost 1 base and 0 bases respectively, with 8 bases between them. The germline CDR1 and CDR2 sequences are SGHRS and YFSETQ. This CDR3 contains 15 residues. Here the CDR3 reads CASSLWGISYNEQFF. The CDR3 DNA reads TGCGCCAGCAGCTTGTGGGGTATCTCCTACAATGAGCAGTTCTTC.

This clonotype has ten or more counts. CDR3 in DNA: TGTGCCAGCGGGGAGGAGGCAGGGGGCTTAAATCAGCCCCAGCATTTT. It translates to CASGEEAGGLNQPQHF. The chain carries TRBV19 and TRBJ1-5; 8 bases match TRBD1. The CDR3 is made up of 16 amino acids. The V gene's germline CDR1 is LNHDA and CDR2 SQIVND (reference sequence). After removal of 9 bases from V and 4 bases from J, the junction contained 14 bases not matched to a gene.

As regards this clonotype: A much larger clonotype is one base distant, so this may be a read error. The chain couples TRBV18 to TRBJ2-1, with D possibly being TRBD2 (6 bases). CDR1 is KGHSH, CDR2 LQKENI, per germline. The ends were cut back, 2 bases at V and 9 bases at J, with 11 bases in the middle. The CDR3 loop spans 13 amino acids. The chain's CDR3 is CASSPDREREQFF. The CDR3 DNA reads TGTGCCAGCTCACCAGACCGGGAGCGTGAGCAGTTCTTC.

This clonotype was counted ten times or more. Here the CDR3 reads CASSESDRGRSPLHF. The CDR3 DNA reads TGTGCCAGCAGTGAAAGTGACAGGGGGAGGTCACCCCTCCACTTT. This chain links TRBV9 with TRBJ1-6; 9 bases align to TRBD1. Per germline, CDR1 SGDLS and CDR2 YYNGEE. Losses at the gene ends were 5 bases for V and 10 bases for J; bases not matched to a gene: 10. There are 15 residues in the CDR3.

This clonotype was seen many times. This chain joins TRBV6-1 and TRBJ2-5; D gene uncertain. CDR3 length: 13 residues. Trimming removed 6 bases from V and 5 bases from J, with 13 bases in between. Germline values: CDR1 MNHNS, CDR2 SASEGT. CDR3 DNA sequence: TGTGCCAGCAGACGTACAGTATCTGAGACCCAGTACTTC. The encoded protein is CASRRTVSETQYF.

The sample holds many counts of this clonotype. The chain combines TRBV3-1 with TRBJ1-4; D is uncertain. The V and J ends lost 3 bases and 8 bases respectively, with 19 bases between them. Germline V gene lookup returns CDR1 LGHDT and CDR2 YNNKEL (reference sequence). The CDR3 is made up of 16 amino acids. As DNA, the CDR3 is TGTGCCAGCAGCCATGCCACGAGTTCTAGCCAAGAAAAACTGTTTTTT. Amino acids: CASSHATSSSQEKLFF. Variable domain in full (rest from reference TRBV3-1 and TRBJ1-4): DTAVSQTPKYLVTQMGNDKSIKCEQNLGHDTMYWYKQDSKKFLKIMFSYNNKELIINETVPNRFSPKSPDKAHLNLHINSLELGDSAVYFCASSHATSSSQEKLFFGSGTQLSVL.

By share of the sample, this clonotype is medium-sized (0.01 to 0.1%). V and J are TRBV18 and TRBJ2-5, with no clear D. Trimming took off 1 base at V and 1 base at J, with 4 bases between the two ends. Germline CDR1 KGHSH, CDR2 LQKENI. The CDR3 spans 13 residues. The CDR3, as DNA: TGTGCCAGCTCACCACGTTCCCAAGAGACCCAGTACTTC. Its protein product is CASSPRSQETQYF.

This clonotype showed up many times. V usage is TRBV5-5 and J usage is TRBJ2-7, with D possibly TRBD1 on 5 matching bases. The germline CDR1 and CDR2 sequences are SGHKS and YYEKEE (reference sequence). V was clipped by 4 bases and J by 1 base, with 9 bases between them. The CDR3 sequence is 13 residues long. CDR3 region: CASSPPGSYEQYF. CDR3 nucleotides: TGTGCCAGCAGCCCCCCAGGGTCCTACGAGCAGTACTTC.

The chain recombines TRBV7-2 with TRBJ2-3; D not certain. The germline gives CDR1 SGHTA, CDR2 FQGNSA. The CDR3 extends over 13 amino acids. V dropped 2 bases and J dropped 2 bases, with 5 bases sitting between them. The CDR3 reads CASSLCFTDTQYF. CDR3 in DNA: TGTGCCAGCAGCTTATGCTTCACAGATACGCAGTATTTT.

About this clonotype: With a much larger clone just one base away, this may be a read error. The rearrangement links TRBV5-1 to TRBJ1-1, with D possibly TRBD1 on 6 matching bases. Germline V gene sequence: CDR1 SGHRS, CDR2 YFSETQ. The V end was cut by 4 bases, the J end by 11 bases, with 18 bases between. This CDR3 region has 13 residues. CDR3 in amino acids: CASSGIQGGTAFF. CDR3 nucleotide sequence: TGCGCCAGCAGCGGAATACAGGGTGGGACGGCTTTCTTT.

This clonotype was recorded many times. The rearrangement joins TRBV24-1 to TRBJ2-2, with D perhaps assigned TRBD1 or TRBD2 (5 bases each). CDR1 is KGHDR, CDR2 SFDVKD, per germline. V was pared by 4 bases and J by 0 bases, with 11 bases between. The CDR3 is made up of 16 amino acids. CDR3 amino acids: CATSERVGANTGELFF. In nucleotides, the CDR3 is TGTGCCACCAGTGAGAGAGTGGGGGCGAACACCGGGGAGCTGTTTTTT.

This clonotype was seen ten or more times. The J gene is TRBJ2-2, the V gene TRBV27; D not certain. CDR3 length: 13 amino acids. V lost 2 bases, J lost 4 bases, and 5 bases lay in between. The germline gives CDR1 MNHEY, CDR2 SMNVEV (reference sequence). The CDR3 loop is CASSLGITGELFF. The CDR3 DNA sequence: TGTGCCAGCAGTTTAGGGATCACCGGGGAGCTGTTTTTT.

This clonotype was observed many times. The V and J genes are TRBV5-5 and TRBJ2-5; a possible D gene is TRBD1 (5 bases). This CDR3 is built from 16 residues. V gave up 0 bases and J gave up 1 base, with 13 bases separating them. CDR1 is SGHKS, CDR2 YYEKEE, per germline (reference sequence). In nucleotides, the CDR3 is TGTGCCAGCAGCTTGGAGGGGTCAGGTCGCCAAGAGACCCAGTACTTC. Amino acids: CASSLEGSGRQETQYF.

This clonotype was detected ten times or more. The V and J genes are TRBV4-3 and TRBJ1-2; 8 bases fit TRBD1. This CDR3 region has 15 residues. Germline-derived CDR1 and CDR2 are LGHNA and YSLEER. V lost 4 bases to trimming and J lost 4 bases; unmatched junction nucleotides: 8. DNA for the CDR3: TGCGCCAGCAGCCCAGGGGGCGGCTATTCCTATGGCTACACCTTC. Translating it yields CASSPGGGYSYGYTF.

This clonotype was detected many times. The chain recombines TRBV12-3 or TRBV12-4 with TRBJ2-5, with TRBD1 matching over 8 bases. This CDR3 comprises 15 residues. V trimming: 4 bases; J trimming: 2 bases; junction bases outside the gene matches: 6. CDR3 in amino acids: CASSYMTGEQETQYF. DNA for the CDR3: TGTGCCAGCAGTTATATGACAGGGGAACAAGAGACCCAGTACTTC.

This clonotype appeared many times. The DNA for the CDR3 is TGTGCCAGCAGCGAACGGGGGCGGGAAGCTTTCTTT. Translated: CASSERGREAFF. The genes are TRBV7-3 and TRBJ1-1, with D maybe TRBD1 (6 bases). Per the germline V gene, CDR1 is SGHTA and CDR2 is FQGTGA. This CDR3 has 12 amino acids. Trimming shortened V by 5 bases and J by 8 bases, and 12 bases separated the two germline ends.